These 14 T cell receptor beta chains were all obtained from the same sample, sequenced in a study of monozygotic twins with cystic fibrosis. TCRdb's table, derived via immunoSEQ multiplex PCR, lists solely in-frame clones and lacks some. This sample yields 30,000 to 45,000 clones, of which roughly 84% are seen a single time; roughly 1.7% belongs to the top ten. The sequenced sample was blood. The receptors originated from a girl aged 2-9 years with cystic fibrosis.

CDR3 residues: CASSRDRQETQYF. CDR3 coding DNA: TGTGCCAGCAGTCGGGACAGACAAGAGACCCAGTACTTC. The chain uses TRBV2 and TRBJ2-5; the match to TRBD1 covers 7 bases. The germline V gene encodes CDR1 SNHLY and CDR2 FYNNEI. The CDR3 spans 13 residues. The junction had 2 bases not matched to a gene; V was cut back by 5 bases and J by 2 bases.

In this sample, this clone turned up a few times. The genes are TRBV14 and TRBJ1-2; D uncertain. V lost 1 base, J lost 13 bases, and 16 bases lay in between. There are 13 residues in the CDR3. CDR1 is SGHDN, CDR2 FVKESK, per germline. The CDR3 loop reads CASSQAPTPSPTF. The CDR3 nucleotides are TGTGCCAGCAGCCAAGCTCCGACTCCCTCTCCCACCTTC.

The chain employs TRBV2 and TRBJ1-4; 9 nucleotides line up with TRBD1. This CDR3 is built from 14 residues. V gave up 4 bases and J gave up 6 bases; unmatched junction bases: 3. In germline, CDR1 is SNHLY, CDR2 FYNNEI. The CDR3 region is CASSADRGHEKLFF. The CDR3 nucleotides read TGTGCCAGCAGTGCGGACAGGGGTCATGAAAAACTGTTTTTT.

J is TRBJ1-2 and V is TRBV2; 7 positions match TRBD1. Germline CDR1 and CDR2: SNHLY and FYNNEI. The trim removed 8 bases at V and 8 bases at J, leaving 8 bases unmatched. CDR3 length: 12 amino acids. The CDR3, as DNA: TGTGCCAGCGGCACAGGGGCATTCGGCTACACCTTC. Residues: CASGTGAFGYTF.

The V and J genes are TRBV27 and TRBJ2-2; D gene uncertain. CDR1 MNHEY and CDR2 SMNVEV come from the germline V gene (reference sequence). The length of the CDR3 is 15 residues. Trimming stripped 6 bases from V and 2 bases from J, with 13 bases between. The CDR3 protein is CASRGRARNTGELFF. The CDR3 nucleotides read TGTGCCAGCAGGGGTAGGGCTCGAAACACCGGGGAGCTGTTTTTT.

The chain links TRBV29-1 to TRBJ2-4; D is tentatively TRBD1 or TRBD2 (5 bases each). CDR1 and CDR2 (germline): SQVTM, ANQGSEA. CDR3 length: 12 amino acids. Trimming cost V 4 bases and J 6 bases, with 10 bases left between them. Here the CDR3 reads CSVAPRGNIQYF. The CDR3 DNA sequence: TGCAGCGTTGCGCCGAGGGGAAACATTCAGTACTTC. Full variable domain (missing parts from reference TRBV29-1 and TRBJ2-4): SAVISQKPSRDICQRGTSLTIQCQVDSQVTMMFWYRQQPGQSLTLIATANQGSEATYESGFVIDKFPISRPNLTFSTLTVSNMSPEDSSIYLCSVAPRGNIQYFGAGTRLSVL.

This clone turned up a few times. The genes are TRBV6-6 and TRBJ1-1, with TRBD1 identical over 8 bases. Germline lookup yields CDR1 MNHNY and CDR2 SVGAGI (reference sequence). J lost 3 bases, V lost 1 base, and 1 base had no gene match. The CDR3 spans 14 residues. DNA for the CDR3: TGTGCCAGCAGTTACTTGACAGGGGACACTGAAGCTTTCTTT. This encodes CASSYLTGDTEAFF.

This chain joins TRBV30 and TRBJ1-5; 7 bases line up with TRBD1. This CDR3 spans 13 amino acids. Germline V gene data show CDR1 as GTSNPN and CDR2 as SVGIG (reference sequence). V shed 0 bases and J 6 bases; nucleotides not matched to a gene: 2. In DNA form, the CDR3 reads TGTGCCTGGAGTGTCGCAGGGGGTCAGCCCCAGCATTTT. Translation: CAWSVAGGQPQHF.

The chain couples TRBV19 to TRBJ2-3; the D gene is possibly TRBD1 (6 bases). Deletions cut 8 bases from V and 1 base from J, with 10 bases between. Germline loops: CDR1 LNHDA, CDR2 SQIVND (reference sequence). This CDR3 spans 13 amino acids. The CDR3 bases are TGTGCCAGTTGGGGGCGGGGCACAGATACGCAGTATTTT. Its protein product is CASWGRGTDTQYF.

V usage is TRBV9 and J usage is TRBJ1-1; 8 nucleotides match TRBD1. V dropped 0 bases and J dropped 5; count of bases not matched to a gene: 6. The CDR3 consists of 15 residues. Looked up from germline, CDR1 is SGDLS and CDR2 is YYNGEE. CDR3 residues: CASSVEPGGGTEAFF. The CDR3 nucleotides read TGTGCCAGCAGCGTAGAGCCAGGGGGCGGGACTGAAGCTTTCTTT. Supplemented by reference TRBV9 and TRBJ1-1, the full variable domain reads DSGVTQTPKHLITATGQRVTLRCSPRSGDLSVYWYQQSLDQGLQFLIQYYNGEERAKGNILERFSAQQFPDLHSELNLSSLELGDSALYFCASSVEPGGGTEAFFGQGTRLTVV.

CDR3 amino acids: CAWSVHGAGEKLFF. In DNA form, the CDR3 reads TGTGCCTGGAGTGTACACGGGGCTGGAGAAAAACTGTTTTTT. V gene TRBV30 combines with J gene TRBJ1-4, with a weak D call TRBD1 (5 bases). Deletions cut 0 bases from V and 8 bases from J, with 13 bases between. CDR1 and CDR2 (germline): GTSNPN, SVGIG (reference sequence). This CDR3 is built from 14 residues.

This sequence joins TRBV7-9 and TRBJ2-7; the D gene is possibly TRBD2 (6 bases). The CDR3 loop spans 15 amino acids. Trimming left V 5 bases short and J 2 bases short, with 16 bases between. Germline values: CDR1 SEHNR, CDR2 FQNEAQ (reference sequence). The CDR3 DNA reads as TGTGCCAGCAGCCCATCGGGACGGGAGACCTACGAGCAGTACTTC. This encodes CASSPSGRETYEQYF.

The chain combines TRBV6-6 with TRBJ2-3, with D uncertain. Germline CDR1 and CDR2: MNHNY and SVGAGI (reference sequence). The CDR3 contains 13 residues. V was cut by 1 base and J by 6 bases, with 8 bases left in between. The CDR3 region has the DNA TGTGCCAGCAGTTACTTATTCACGGATACGCAGTATTTT. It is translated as CASSYLFTDTQYF.

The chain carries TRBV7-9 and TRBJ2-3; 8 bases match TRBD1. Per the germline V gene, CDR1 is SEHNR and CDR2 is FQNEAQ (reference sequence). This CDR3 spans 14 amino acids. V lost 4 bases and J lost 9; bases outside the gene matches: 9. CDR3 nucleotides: TGTGCCAGCAGCTACTCCTCGACAGGGGACACGCAGTATTTT. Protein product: CASSYSSTGDTQYF.